Below, 29 T cell receptor beta chains from the same sample are listed, as sequenced in a study of T cell changes during pregnancy in multiple sclerosis. Only in-frame clones appear in the TCRdb table, and some are missing; sequencing was by immunoSEQ multiplex PCR. The sample has approximately 60,000 clones; 92% are singletons. Source: CD4+ T cells from peripheral blood mononuclear cells, taken in the second trimester of pregnancy. The receptors originated from a female donor with multiple sclerosis, enrolled in a pregnancy study.

The chain recombines TRBV6-5 with TRBJ2-3, with a tentative D call TRBD1 (5 bases). V shed 6 bases and J shed 4 bases, with 8 bases lying between them. CDR1 and CDR2 (germline): MNHEY, SVGAGI. The CDR3 spans 12 residues. CDR3 protein: CASSRDADTQYF. The CDR3 DNA reads TGTGCCAGCAGCAGGGATGCAGATACGCAGTATTTT.

This clone was picked up one time. The gene calls are TRBV7-2 and TRBJ2-1; 12 positions match TRBD2. After removal of 8 bases from V and 7 bases from J, the junction contained 6 bases not matched to a gene. Germline V lookup: CDR1 SGHTA, CDR2 FQGNSA. The CDR3 has 14 residues. CDR3 in amino acids: CASLGTSGLNEQFF. CDR3 DNA: TGTGCCAGCTTAGGGACTAGCGGGCTAAATGAGCAGTTCTTC. Variable domain in full (rest from reference TRBV7-2 and TRBJ2-1): GAGVSQSPSNKVTEKGKDVELRCDPISGHTALYWYRQSLGQGLEFLIYFQGNSAPDKSGLPSDRFSAERTGGSVSTLTIQRTQQEDSAVYLCASLGTSGLNEQFFGPGTRLTVL.

The genes are TRBV5-8 and TRBJ2-7; TRBD1 aligns across 8 bases. CDR3 size: 13 residues. J gave up 5 bases and V 5 bases, and 6 bases lay outside the gene matches. Per the germline V gene, CDR1 is SGHTS and CDR2 is YDEGEE. The CDR3, as DNA: TGTGCCAGCAGGGGCAGGGGGCTTCACGAGCAGTACTTC. It translates to CASRGRGLHEQYF.

The chain uses TRBV7-9 and TRBJ2-7; TRBD1 matches at 9 bases. J gave up 6 bases and V 5 bases, and 14 bases lay outside the gene matches. Looked up from germline, CDR1 is SEHNR and CDR2 is FQNEAQ (reference sequence). This CDR3 has 16 amino acids. This chain's CDR3 is CASSRFSGTGTGEQYF. CDR3 coding DNA: TGTGCCAGCAGCCGATTCTCCGGGACAGGGACTGGCGAGCAGTACTTC.

CDR3: CAWNRGGYEQYF. The CDR3 nucleotides are TGTGCCTGGAACCGGGGGGGCTACGAGCAGTACTTC. The rearrangement uses TRBV30 and TRBJ2-7; TRBD2 matches 8 bases. Germline lookup yields CDR1 GTSNPN and CDR2 SVGIG (reference sequence). The CDR3 runs 12 residues. The V segment lost 4 bases and the J segment 3 bases; nucleotides outside the gene matches: 2. The full variable domain, rest sourced from reference TRBV30 and TRBJ2-7, is SQTIHQWPATLVQPVGSPLSLECTVEGTSNPNLYWYRQAAGRGLQLLFYSVGIGQISSEVPQNLSASRPQDRQFILSSKKLLLSDSGFYLCAWNRGGYEQYFGPGTRLTVT.

The J gene is TRBJ2-1, the V gene TRBV11-3; 16 bases fit TRBD2. The ends lost 2 bases at V and 8 bases at J; junction bases unmatched: 3. The CDR3 is 16 amino acids. The germline V gene has CDR1 SGHNT and CDR2 YENEEA. The CDR3 DNA sequence: TGTGCCAGCAGCTTATCAGGGACTAGCGGGAGGGATGAGCAGTTCTTC. Encoded protein: CASSLSGTSGRDEQFF.

The V gene is TRBV5-4, the J gene TRBJ1-4, with TRBD1 matching over 8 bases. Trimming at V came to 0 bases and at J to 7 bases, leaving 5 bases not matched to a gene. The CDR3 extends over 15 amino acids. Germline CDR1 reads SGHNT; CDR2 reads YYREEE (reference sequence). CDR3 amino acids: CASSLEGTGVEKLFF. CDR3 bases: TGTGCCAGCAGCTTGGAGGGGACAGGAGTTGAAAAACTGTTTTTT. Variable domain in full (rest from reference TRBV5-4 and TRBJ1-4): ETGVTQSPTHLIKTRGQQVTLRCSSQSGHNTVSWYQQALGQGPQFIFQYYREEENGRGNFPPRFSGLQFPNYSSELNVNALELDDSALYLCASSLEGTGVEKLFFGSGTQLSVL.

The chain uses TRBV5-1 and TRBJ1-4; D is uncertain. The germline V and J ends were trimmed by 0 bases and 3 bases, with 6 bases remaining between them. Germline assignment: CDR1 SGHRS and CDR2 YFSETQ. This CDR3 is built from 14 residues. CDR3 loop: CASSLASPNEKLFF. DNA of the CDR3: TGCGCCAGCAGCTTGGCCAGTCCTAATGAAAAACTGTTTTTT.

V and J are TRBV19 and TRBJ2-7; 8 nucleotides agree with TRBD1. Per the germline V gene, CDR1 is LNHDA and CDR2 is SQIVND (reference sequence). The CDR3 extends over 15 amino acids. Trimming removed 5 bases from V and 7 bases from J; junction bases left unmatched: 13. CDR3 DNA: TGTGCCAGTAGTGCCTTAGGGGCAGGGGGCCGGGAGCAGTACTTC. It codes for CASSALGAGGREQYF.

The gene calls are TRBV5-1 and TRBJ1-1; 8 bases align to TRBD1. The CDR3 runs to 14 residues. The germline V gene encodes CDR1 SGHRS and CDR2 YFSETQ. V gave up 4 bases and J gave up 3 bases; unmatched junction bases: 5. The CDR3: CASSPGQGHTEAFF. DNA of the CDR3: TGCGCCAGCAGCCCTGGACAGGGACACACTGAAGCTTTCTTT.

The V call is TRBV7-2, the J call TRBJ2-1; 7 nucleotides agree with TRBD1. In germline, CDR1 is SGHTA, CDR2 FQGNSA. J gave up 1 base and V 5 bases, and 5 bases lay outside the gene matches. The CDR3 has 15 residues. CDR3 sequence: CASSPQGQSYNEQFF. CDR3 DNA: TGTGCCAGCAGCCCTCAGGGACAGTCCTACAATGAGCAGTTCTTC. Together with reference TRBV7-2 and TRBJ2-1, the CDR3 gives the full variable domain: GAGVSQSPSNKVTEKGKDVELRCDPISGHTALYWYRQSLGQGLEFLIYFQGNSAPDKSGLPSDRFSAERTGGSVSTLTIQRTQQEDSAVYLCASSPQGQSYNEQFFGPGTRLTVL.

The chain is built from TRBV30 and TRBJ2-3, with TRBD1 matching 9 bases. CDR3 length equals 14 residues. Trimming took 2 bases from V and 7 from J; bases not matched to a gene: 7. CDR1 is GTSNPN, CDR2 SVGIG, per germline (reference sequence). For the CDR3, the DNA is TGTGCCTGGAGTTCCGGGACAGGGCAAAATACGCAGTATTTT. This codes for CAWSSGTGQNTQYF.

A single count supports this clone. This sequence joins TRBV7-3 and TRBJ2-3, with unresolved D. CDR1 and CDR2 from the germline V gene are SGHTA and FQGTGA. Trimming removed 5 bases at V and 4 bases at J, with 10 bases between. The CDR3 has 13 amino acids. Here the CDR3 DNA reads TGTGCCAGCAGCAGTCGGGTCTCAGATACGCAGTATTTT. This encodes CASSSRVSDTQYF.

This chain links TRBV5-6 with TRBJ1-4; 7 bases map to TRBD1. After removal of 1 base from V and 7 bases from J, the junction contained 7 bases not matched to a gene. Germline V gives CDR1 SGHDT, CDR2 YYEEEE. There are 15 residues in the CDR3. The DNA of the CDR3 is TGTGCCAGCAGCTTGAACGACAGGGTGGTTGAAAAACTGTTTTTT. It encodes CASSLNDRVVEKLFF.

The CDR3 sequence: CASSFYTGELFF. The CDR3 bases are TGTGCCAGCAGCTTCTACACCGGGGAGCTGTTTTTT. The chain recombines TRBV7-9 with TRBJ2-2; D gene unclear. Between the trimmed V and J ends, which lost 3 bases and 3 bases, there was a span of 2 bases. Per the germline V gene, CDR1 is SEHNR and CDR2 is FQNEAQ (reference sequence). This CDR3 is built from 12 residues.

This rearrangement joins TRBV6-6 to TRBJ2-7, with D tentatively TRBD1 (6 bases). This CDR3 region has 11 residues. V lost 5 bases, J lost 6 bases, and 8 bases lay in between. Germline loops: CDR1 MNHNY, CDR2 SVGAGI (reference sequence). The CDR3 coding sequence is TGTGCCAGCAGTCCAGGGGTCGAGCAGTACTTC. Its protein product is CASSPGVEQYF.

The chain is built from TRBV7-2 and TRBJ1-1; D unresolved. Trimming took 1 base from V and 0 from J, leaving 12 bases between them. The CDR3 is 16 amino acids. Looked up from germline, CDR1 is SGHTA and CDR2 is FQGNSA. CDR3 DNA: TGTGCCAGCAGCTTAGACAGAACCCGTATGAACACTGAAGCTTTCTTT. It encodes CASSLDRTRMNTEAFF. Looking up the rest from reference TRBV7-2 and TRBJ1-1 gives the full variable domain: GAGVSQSPSNKVTEKGKDVELRCDPISGHTALYWYRQSLGQGLEFLIYFQGNSAPDKSGLPSDRFSAERTGGSVSTLTIQRTQQEDSAVYLCASSLDRTRMNTEAFFGQGTRLTVV.

The gene calls are TRBV18 and TRBJ1-4; tentatively, D is TRBD1 (6 bases). Germline values: CDR1 KGHSH, CDR2 LQKENI. Trimming pared 3 bases from V and 5 bases from J, leaving 10 bases between. This CDR3 is 14 amino acids long. This CDR3 reads CASSPDSFNEKLFF. The CDR3 nucleotides read TGTGCCAGCTCACCGGACAGCTTCAATGAAAAACTGTTTTTT.

V usage is TRBV9 and J usage is TRBJ1-6; perhaps TRBD1 as D (6 bases). The CDR3 runs to 15 residues. CDR1 and CDR2 (germline): SGDLS, YYNGEE. Trimming removed 0 bases from V and 7 bases from J, with 11 bases in between. CDR3 coding DNA: TGTGCCAGCAGCGTAGAGGGGGTTTTAAATTCACCCCTCCACTTT. Amino acid sequence: CASSVEGVLNSPLHF. Looking up the rest from reference TRBV9 and TRBJ1-6 gives the full variable domain: DSGVTQTPKHLITATGQRVTLRCSPRSGDLSVYWYQQSLDQGLQFLIQYYNGEERAKGNILERFSAQQFPDLHSELNLSSLELGDSALYFCASSVEGVLNSPLHFGNGTRLTVT.

The V call is TRBV2, the J call TRBJ2-5, with 8 bases lining up with TRBD2. CDR3 size: 16 residues. Germline V gene data show CDR1 as SNHLY and CDR2 as FYNNEI. The V gene end was trimmed by 3 bases and the J gene end by 4 bases; junction bases not matched to a gene: 10. The CDR3 reads CASSEKARGGGETQYF. In nucleotides, the CDR3 is TGTGCCAGCAGTGAGAAGGCTCGGGGGGGCGGAGAGACCCAGTACTTC.

This sequence joins TRBV6-4 and TRBJ2-3, with D possibly matching TRBD1 (6 bases). The CDR3 contains 17 residues. The germline gives CDR1 MRHNA, CDR2 SNTAGT. Deletions cut 0 bases from V and 3 bases from J, with 16 bases between. The CDR3 is CASSDSKRTELTDTQYF. Here the CDR3 DNA reads TGTGCCAGCAGTGACTCTAAACGGACAGAGTTGACAGATACGCAGTATTTT.

The chain uses TRBV28 and TRBJ2-7, with D unresolved. The CDR3 length is 14 residues. The V end lost 1 base, the J end lost 2 bases, and 9 bases lay between the germline ends. Per the germline V gene, CDR1 is MDHEN and CDR2 is SYDVKM. The DNA for the CDR3 is TGTGCCAGCAGTTTATCGGCGGTTCCCTACGAGCAGTACTTC. Its protein product is CASSLSAVPYEQYF.

The V call is TRBV25-1, the J call TRBJ2-2; D possibly corresponds to TRBD2 (6 bases). The CDR3 contains 13 residues. Germline CDR1 and CDR2: MGHDK and SYGVNS. The V and J ends lost 6 bases and 1 base respectively, with 6 bases between them. DNA of the CDR3: TGTGCCAGCAGGGGACTGAACACCGGGGAGCTGTTTTTT. This gives the protein CASRGLNTGELFF.

This clone appeared once. The chain links TRBV5-1 to TRBJ1-4, with TRBD1 as a possible D gene (6 bases). Trimming took 0 bases from V and 2 from J, leaving 11 bases between them. Germline V gives CDR1 SGHRS, CDR2 YFSETQ. The CDR3 covers 16 residues. The CDR3 nucleotides are TGCGCCAGCAGCTTGGAAGGGACACCGACTAATGAAAAACTGTTTTTT. It translates to CASSLEGTPTNEKLFF. The entire variable domain, with the rest obtained from reference TRBV5-1 and TRBJ1-4, is as follows: KAGVTQTPRYLIKTRGQQVTLSCSPISGHRSVSWYQQTPGQGLQFLFEYFSETQRNKGNFPGRFSGRQFSNSRSEMNVSTLELGDSALYLCASSLEGTPTNEKLFFGSGTQLSVL.

CDR3 in amino acids: CASSPRDRGNEQFF. The DNA for the CDR3 is TGTGCCAGTAGTCCCCGGGACAGGGGAAATGAGCAGTTCTTC. This chain connects TRBV19 to TRBJ2-1; 10 positions match TRBD1. The CDR3 has 14 residues. Germline V lookup: CDR1 LNHDA, CDR2 SQIVND (reference sequence). The J segment lost 7 bases and the V segment lost 5 bases, leaving 5 bases of the junction unmatched.

This sequence joins TRBV19 and TRBJ2-2, with D perhaps matching TRBD2 (7 bases). With 3 bases removed from V and 7 bases from J, the gap between germline ends came to 12 bases. Looked up from germline, CDR1 is LNHDA and CDR2 is SQIVND (reference sequence). The CDR3 covers 14 residues. The CDR3 sequence: CASSIEGGSGELFF. In nucleotides, the CDR3 is TGTGCCAGTAGTATCGAGGGGGGGAGCGGGGAGCTGTTTTTT. Drawing the rest from reference TRBV19 and TRBJ2-2, the complete variable domain is DGGITQSPKYLFRKEGQNVTLSCEQNLNHDAMYWYRQDPGQGLRLIYYSQIVNDFQKGDIAEGYSVSREKKESFPLTVTSAQKNPTAFYLCASSIEGGSGELFFGEGSRLTVL.

The V and J genes are TRBV6-1 and TRBJ1-1; 7 bases are shared with TRBD1. This CDR3 has 15 residues. V was clipped by 6 bases and J by 3 bases; unmatched bases: 10. Per the germline V gene, CDR1 is MNHNS and CDR2 is SASEGT. The CDR3 loop reads CASRRKGGGYTEAFF. The CDR3 DNA reads TGTGCCAGCAGGAGGAAAGGGGGCGGTTACACTGAAGCTTTCTTT.

The chain has TRBV20-1 and TRBJ1-1; 9 bases align to TRBD1. This CDR3 has 11 amino acids. After removal of 3 bases from V and 11 bases from J, the junction contained 4 bases not matched to a gene. From germline, CDR1 is DFQATT and CDR2 SNEGSKA (reference sequence). The CDR3, as DNA: TGCAGTGCTAGCGGGGACAGGGAGGCTTTCTTT. This sequence encodes CSASGDREAFF.

V gene TRBV5-1 combines with J gene TRBJ2-1; 9 bases align to TRBD1. CDR3 length equals 19 residues. V lost 0 bases and J lost 7; bases outside the gene matches: 17. Germline-derived CDR1 and CDR2 are SGHRS and YFSETQ. The CDR3 loop reads CASSLEKYDRGGQGNEQFF. Written as DNA, the CDR3 is TGCGCCAGCAGCTTGGAAAAGTACGACAGGGGGGGCCAGGGGAATGAGCAGTTCTTC.